This T cell receptor beta chain comes out of a study of CD4+ T cells in melanoma. Study-wide results and limits: CD8+ T cell, macrophage and B cell function reportedly correlated with neoantigen-specific CD4+ T cells. Neoantigen-specific CD4+ T cells in melanoma reportedly had diverse differentiation states.

Regarding this clone: The antigen remains unidentified.

The data were produced by immunoSEQ multiplex PCR, yet TCRdb's version contains in-frame clones alone and is incomplete. The table lists about 10,000 clones, around 70% of them singletons, with approximately 25% in the top ten. The CDR3 totals 15 residues. V trimming: 3 bases; J trimming: 2 bases; junction bases outside the gene matches: 4. CDR1 SGHNT and CDR2 YYREEE come from the germline V gene (reference sequence). Sequenced sample: cells from a culture (not recorded whether cultured in vitro). The TCR originated in a human donor with melanoma. The V call is TRBV5-4, the J call TRBJ2-2; 7 nucleotides line up with TRBD1. Here the CDR3 DNA reads TGTGCCAGCAGCTCCGGGACAGATAACACCGGGGAGCTGTTTTTT. Its translation is CASSSGTDNTGELFF.